The present entry profiles one T cell receptor beta chain with its context. The data were taken from a study of cytomegalovirus exposure and HLA in healthy donors. Vbeta (60) and Jbeta (13) primers were used in the PCR. Some clones are missing from TCRdb's copy, which holds only in-frame ones; the method was immunoSEQ multiplex PCR. The profile covers fewer than 200,000 clones, with about four fifths appearing a single time and around 1.5% taken by the ten largest. Sequencing used PBMCs. This TCR was sampled from a male donor in good health and CMV-seronegative.

This CDR3 is CASSPYLRQGTGELFF. Here the CDR3 DNA reads TGTGCCAGCAGCCCCTATTTGAGACAGGGTACCGGGGAGCTGTTTTTT. The V gene is TRBV11-2, the J gene TRBJ2-2, with TRBD1 matching 7 bases. Germline assignment: CDR1 SGHAT and CDR2 FQNNGV. Losses at the gene ends were 5 bases for V and 5 bases for J; bases not matched to a gene: 11. The CDR3 is 16 residues long. Based on the CDR3 plus reference TRBV11-2 and TRBJ2-2, the full variable domain is EAGVAQSPRYKIIEKRQSVAFWCNPISGHATLYWYQQILGQGPKLLIQFQNNGVVDDSQLPKDRFSAERLKGVDSTLKIQPAKLEDSAVYLCASSPYLRQGTGELFFGEGSRLTVL.